The text below deals with one TCR beta chain. Clinical history as reported by participants underpinned cohort assignment. CDR1 is SNHLY, CDR2 FYNNEI, per germline. The CDR3 extends over 14 amino acids. V dropped 5 bases and J dropped 7 bases, with 18 bases sitting between them. This specimen belongs to a study of blood T cell repertoires in COVID-19. The wider study: Samples representing acute and convalescent COVID-19 were sourced from the United States, Italy and Spain. Nucleic acid was either cDNA or gDNA, and it came from T cells, B-cell-depleted T cells, or PBMCs.

Authors' methods: Estimation of nucleated cell counts was performed using reference gene primer amplification. TCRdb's table, derived via immunoSEQ multiplex PCR, lists solely in-frame clones and lacks some. V and J calls and clone size are those listed in that table; D and trimming were worked out from the DNA. The sample shows 200,000 or so clones, approximately 92% of them seen only once. This sequence joins TRBV2 and TRBJ2-7, with a possible D match to TRBD1 (8 bases). The sequenced material came from PBMCs or T cells enriched from blood (not recorded which). This sequence originates from a woman aged 18-29 years in a cohort exposed to, infected with or recovered from COVID-19 (not recorded which). The CDR3 spells CASSLGQGLKEQYF. The CDR3, as DNA: TGTGCCAGCAGTCTCGGACAGGGACTAAAAGAGCAGTACTTC.